This passage covers 7 T cell receptor beta chains from one sample sequenced in a study of spatial heterogeneity in lung cancer (dated by TCRdb to the late 2010s). Broader findings and caveats from the paper: The number of expanded intratumoral alpha and beta TCRs correlated with the tumor nonsynonymous mutation count.

Libraries were built with 5' RACE. This sample was sequenced with a NextSeq 500. The public reads were quality trimmed at Q25 with fastp and then assembled into clones with MiXCR by TCRdb, keeping productive beta chains. Duplicate CDR3 protein sequences are folded into a single record with the most common DNA and genes. Within this sample are more than 1,000 distinct CDR3 sequences, with more than 15% of them counted one time only. The top ten constitute roughly a fifth of the sample. Their specific antigens are unknown. The label giving this sample's time point can be read as: sample taken at primary tumor resection. Sequencing was performed on lung tumor tissue, taken at surgery. These receptors all stem from a male donor with early-stage non-small cell lung cancer.

This clonotype was seen only a few times. J is TRBJ1-5 and V is TRBV12-3 or TRBV12-4; weak D call: TRBD1 (5 bases). This CDR3 comprises 15 residues. Trimming left V 7 bases short and J 7 bases short, with 20 bases between. CDR3 protein: CASNLSGGREQPQHF. For the CDR3, the DNA is TGTGCCAGCAACCTAAGCGGGGGACGGGAGCAGCCCCAGCATTTT.

By proportion, this clonotype is medium-sized (0.01 to 0.1%). V and J are TRBV4-1 and TRBJ1-2, with 9 bases that match TRBD1. Germline V gives CDR1 MGHRA, CDR2 YSYEKL. CDR3 length equals 16 residues. Trimming at V came to 1 base and at J to 2 bases, leaving 5 bases not matched to a gene. The CDR3 reads CASSQGGTGRNYGYTF. In DNA form, the CDR3 reads TGCGCCAGCAGCCAAGGTGGGACAGGGAGGAACTATGGCTACACCTTC.

Judged by abundance, this clonotype is medium-sized (0.01 to 0.1%). DNA for the CDR3: TGCGCCAGCAGTCAACGGGAGGGCCAGGGGTCCGGCAATCAGCCCCAGCATTTT. Its translation: CASSQREGQGSGNQPQHF. V is TRBV23-1 and J is TRBJ1-5; maybe TRBD1 (6 bases). TRBV23-1 is an ORF for which the function is uncertain. The CDR3 has 18 residues. V dropped 2 bases and J dropped 2 bases, with 19 bases sitting between them.

This clonotype has only a few counts. The chain uses TRBV5-6 and TRBJ2-3; TRBD2 might be the D (5 bases). The CDR3 has 16 residues. V gave up 4 bases and J gave up 1 base, with 16 bases separating them. Germline V gene sequence: CDR1 SGHDT, CDR2 YYEEEE. Written as DNA, the CDR3 is TGTGCCAGCAGCGTCCGCGCCAGGCGGGGCACAGATACGCAGTATTTT. Amino acids: CASSVRARRGTDTQYF. The variable domain in full, completed from reference TRBV5-6 and TRBJ2-3, reads DAGVTQSPTHLIKTRGQQVTLRCSPKSGHDTVSWYQQALGQGPQFIFQYYEEEERQRGNFPDRFSGHQFPNYSSELNVNALLLGDSALYLCASSVRARRGTDTQYFGPGTRLTVL.

In its sample, this clonotype was seen once. The V call is TRBV20-1, the J call TRBJ2-7; D remains unclear. Germline V gene lookup returns CDR1 DFQATT and CDR2 SNEGSKA (reference sequence). The V end was cut by 5 bases, the J end by 3 bases, with 5 bases between. This CDR3 is built from 10 residues. The CDR3 DNA is TGCAGTGCTCACCACTACGAGCAGTACTTC. This gives the protein CSAHHYEQYF.

V is TRBV6-5 and J is TRBJ2-7; no clear D. Germline-derived CDR1 and CDR2 are MNHEY and SVGAGI. CDR3 length: 16 residues. V was cut by 0 bases and J by 0 bases, with 12 bases left in between. In DNA, the CDR3 is TGTGCCAGCAGTTACTCGGTATCGCGAAGCTCCTACGAGCAGTACTTC. Translating gives CASSYSVSRSSYEQYF.

The rearrangement uses TRBV12-3 or TRBV12-4 and TRBJ1-4; 8 bases are a match to TRBD1. The junction had 8 bases not matched to a gene; V was cut back by 6 bases and J by 5 bases. The CDR3 contains 15 residues. The CDR3 protein is CASRLPGGGNEKLFF. The CDR3 DNA sequence: TGTGCCAGCAGGCTTCCAGGGGGCGGGAATGAAAAACTGTTTTTT.